This T cell receptor (beta chain) was found in a study of cytomegalovirus exposure and HLA in healthy donors. Study observations and caveats: One variant, a missense change in DCLRE1C, was linked in a later analysis to TCR beta V- and J-gene trimming. Altogether, some 160 TCR beta chains were recorded as cytomegalovirus-associated. Reported performance of the classifier showed diagnosis of cytomegalovirus status with high specificity and sensitivity.

Of note for this clone: Its target is not known.

Amplification used 60 Vbeta primers and 13 Jbeta primers. Sequenced by immunoSEQ multiplex PCR; TCRdb stores in-frame clones only, minus some. The table lists over 200,000 clones, more than 70% of them singletons. As for the donors, each was a healthy bone marrow donor. The CDR3 extends over 14 amino acids. V shed 6 bases and J 5 bases; nucleotides not matched to a gene: 7. The germline V gene has CDR1 MDHEN and CDR2 SYDVKM. The sample taken for sequencing was PBMCs. The sequence derives from a human donor in good health. The chain is built from TRBV28 and TRBJ2-5, with 9 bases lining up with TRBD1. The CDR3 nucleotides are TGTGCCAGCAGGACGAGGACAGGGGACGAGACCCAGTACTTC. Translated, it gives CASRTRTGDETQYF.